The rows below give T cell receptor beta chains drawn from one sample of a study of glioma-infiltrating T cells. TCRdb reprocessed the multiplex PCR reads with MiXCR, giving one entry per CDR3 protein. The sample holds approximately 110,000 distinct CDR3 sequences, roughly 25% seen once. Sequencing was carried out using glioma tissue, nonneoplastic brain tissue, or PBMCs (not recorded which). These receptors were collected from a human donor with low-grade glioma or glioblastoma, undergoing nonglioma brain surgery, or in good health (not recorded which). CDR3s include the opening cysteine and the closing phenylalanine or tryptophan. D genes are given only for firm matches. Size values are once, few and many counts, or a class for expanded clones, and some rows have none.

TRBJ2-7 | 15 | many | NA | TRBV4-3 | CASSQDPGRQYEQYF | TGCGCCAGCAGCCAAGATCCGGGCAGGCAATACGAGCAGTACTTC
TRBJ2-1 | 13 | many | NA | TRBV28 | CASNPVIFNEQFF | TGTGCCAGCAACCCGGTGATATTCAATGAGCAGTTCTTC
TRBJ2-1 | 13 | many | NA | TRBV12-3/TRBV12-4 | CASSGSSIGEQFF | TGTGCCAGCAGTGGATCTAGTATCGGTGAGCAGTTCTTC
TRBJ2-5 | 12 | many | NA | TRBV5-1 | CASSRDQETQYF | TGCGCCAGCAGCCGGGATCAAGAGACCCAGTACTTC
TRBJ2-1 | 15 | NA | NA | TRBV18 | CASSPTGRGNNEQFF | TGTGCCAGCTCACCTACGGGCCGAGGTAACAATGAGCAGTTCTTC
TRBJ2-3 | 15 | many | NA | TRBV9 | CASSVASERTDTQYF | TGTGCCAGCAGCGTAGCCAGCGAGCGGACAGATACGCAGTATTTT
TRBJ2-1 | 11 | NA | NA | TRBV12-3/TRBV12-4 | CASSGGVVQFF | TGTGCCAGCAGCGGCGGGGTGGTGCAGTTCTTC
TRBJ1-5 | 16 | many | TRBD1 | TRBV28 | CASRWTGIFSNQPQHF | TGTGCCAGCAGATGGACAGGGATCTTTAGCAATCAGCCCCAGCATTTT
TRBJ1-4 | 15 | NA | TRBD1 | TRBV28 | CGSSSPGQSNEKLFF | TGTGGCAGTAGTTCCCCGGGACAGAGTAATGAAAAACTGTTTTTT
TRBJ2-7 | 14 | many | TRBD2 | TRBV4-1 | CASSQGPGGYEQYF | TGCGCCAGCAGCCAAGGGCCGGGGGGCTACGAGCAGTACTTC
TRBJ1-2 | 13 | many | NA | TRBV2 | CASRRQENYGYTF | TGTGCCAGCAGACGACAGGAGAACTATGGCTACACCTTC
TRBJ1-1 | 17 | many | NA | TRBV19 | CATRGSDRRNQNTEAFF | TGTGCCACCAGAGGGTCTGACAGGCGAAACCAGAACACTGAAGCTTTCTTT
TRBJ1-1 | 13 | many | NA | TRBV6-6 | CASSYSSVGVAFF | TGTGCCAGCAGTTACTCATCCGTCGGGGTAGCTTTCTTT
TRBJ2-7 | 13 | NA | NA | TRBV2 | CASSDSASYEQYF | TGTGCCAGCAGTGATTCGGCTAGCTACGAGCAGTACTTC
TRBJ1-5 | 13 | many | NA | TRBV28 | CASRTQGSQPQHF | TGTGCCAGCAGGACCCAGGGATCTCAGCCCCAGCATTTT
TRBJ2-5 | 14 | NA | TRBD1 | TRBV12-3/TRBV12-4 | CASSSGTGEETQYF | TGTGCCAGCAGTTCCGGGACAGGGGAAGAGACCCAGTACTTC
TRBJ2-7 | 16 | once | TRBD1 | TRBV6-2/TRBV6-3 | CASSYSGGQVIYEQYF | TGTGCCAGCAGTTACTCGGGGGGACAGGTTATATACGAGCAGTACTTC
TRBJ1-2 | 12 | many | NA | TRBV12-3/TRBV12-4 | CASSLSSHGYTF | TGTGCCAGCAGTTTATCGTCCCATGGCTACACCTTC
TRBJ1-1 | 13 | many | TRBD1 | TRBV19 | CASSTGTALEAFF | TGTGCCAGTAGTACCGGGACAGCCCTTGAAGCTTTCTTT
TRBJ1-5 | 20 | many | TRBD1 | TRBV6-6 | CASSYLGTGVSLYSNQPQHF | TGTGCCAGCAGTTACTTAGGGACAGGGGTTTCCTTATATAGCAATCAGCCCCAGCATTTT
TRBJ2-7 | 13 | NA | NA | TRBV12-5 | CASGLGKEGEQYF | TGTGCTAGTGGTTTGGGGAAGGAGGGTGAGCAGTACTTC
TRBJ1-1 | 14 | many | NA | TRBV2 | CASHFWGPPTEAFF | TGTGCCAGTCACTTTTGGGGCCCTCCCACTGAAGCTTTCTTT